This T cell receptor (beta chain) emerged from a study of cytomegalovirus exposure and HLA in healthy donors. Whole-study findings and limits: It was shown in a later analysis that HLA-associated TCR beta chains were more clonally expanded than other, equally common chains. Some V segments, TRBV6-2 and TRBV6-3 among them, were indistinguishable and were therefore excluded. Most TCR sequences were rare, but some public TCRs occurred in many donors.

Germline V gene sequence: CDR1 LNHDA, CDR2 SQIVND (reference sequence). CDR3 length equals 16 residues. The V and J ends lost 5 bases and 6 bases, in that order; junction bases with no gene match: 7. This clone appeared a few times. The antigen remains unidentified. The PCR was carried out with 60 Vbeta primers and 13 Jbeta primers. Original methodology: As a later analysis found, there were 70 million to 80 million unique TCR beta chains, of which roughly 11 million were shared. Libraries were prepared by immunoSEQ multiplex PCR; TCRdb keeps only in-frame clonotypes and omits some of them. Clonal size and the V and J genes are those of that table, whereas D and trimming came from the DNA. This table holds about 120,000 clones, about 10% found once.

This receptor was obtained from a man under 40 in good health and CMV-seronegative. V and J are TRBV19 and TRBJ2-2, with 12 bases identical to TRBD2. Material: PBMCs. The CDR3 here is CASSRLAGVLPGELFF. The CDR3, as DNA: TGTGCCAGTAGTCGACTAGCGGGGGTACTACCCGGGGAGCTGTTTTTT.